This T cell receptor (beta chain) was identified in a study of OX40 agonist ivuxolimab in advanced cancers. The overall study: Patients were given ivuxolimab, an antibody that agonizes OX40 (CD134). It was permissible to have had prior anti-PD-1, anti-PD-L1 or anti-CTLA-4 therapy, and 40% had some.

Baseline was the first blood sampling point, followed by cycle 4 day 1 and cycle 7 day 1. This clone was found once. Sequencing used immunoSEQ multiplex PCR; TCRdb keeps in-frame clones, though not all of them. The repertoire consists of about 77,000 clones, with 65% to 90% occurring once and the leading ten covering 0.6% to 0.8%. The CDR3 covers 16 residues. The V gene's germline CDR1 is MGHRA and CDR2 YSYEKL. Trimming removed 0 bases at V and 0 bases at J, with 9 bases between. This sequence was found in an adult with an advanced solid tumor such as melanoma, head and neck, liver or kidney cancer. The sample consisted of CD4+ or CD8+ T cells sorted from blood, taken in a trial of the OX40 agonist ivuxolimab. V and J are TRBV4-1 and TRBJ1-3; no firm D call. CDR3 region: CASSQDIFRSGNTIYF. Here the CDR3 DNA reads TGCGCCAGCAGCCAAGATATTTTCCGCTCTGGAAACACCATATATTTT.